This TCR beta chain was sequenced during a study of blood T cell repertoires in COVID-19. The overall study: Donors in the United States, Italy and Spain gave samples during acute or convalescent COVID-19. T cells, B-cell-depleted T cells, or PBMCs supplied cDNA or gDNA.

As originally analysed: Reference gene primer amplification gave estimated nucleated cell counts. The method was immunoSEQ multiplex PCR; TCRdb's version includes in-frame clones alone and lacks a portion of them. Clonal size and the V and J genes are those of that table, whereas D and trimming came from the DNA. The sample yields 150,000 or so clones, around two thirds seen once. Germline V gene lookup returns CDR1 LNHDA and CDR2 SQIVND (reference sequence). V lost 1 base and J 4 bases, leaving 13 bases between the germline ends. The CDR3 length is 16 residues. V usage is TRBV19 and J usage is TRBJ2-2; tentative D call: TRBD1 (6 bases). This TCR came from an elderly woman with acute or convalescent COVID-19. The specimen was peripheral blood. CDR3 sequence reads: CASSIGLQGFTGELFF. The CDR3 nucleotides read TGTGCCAGTAGTATAGGTCTCCAGGGGTTCACCGGGGAGCTGTTTTTT.